This T cell receptor beta chain was identified during a study of T cells in localized non-small cell lung cancer. Overall study results and limits: Uninvolved adjacent lung had higher T cell clonality than tumor and all other tissues. When the top 100 tumor clones were examined, a median approximately 59 of them also appeared in the adjacent lung, which was paired and uninvolved.

Note on this clone: Its antigen is currently unknown.

The length of the CDR3 is 15 residues. The junction had 11 bases not matched to a gene; V was cut back by 6 bases and J by 4 bases. CDR1 and CDR2 from the germline V gene are SGHTA and FQGTGA. The assay was immunoSEQ multiplex PCR, and TCRdb's table has in-frame clones only and misses some. The sample holds under 95,000 clones, 70% to 90% seen once. The clonotype comes from a female donor older than 55 with stage I lung adenocarcinoma. The sequences come from peripheral blood, collected before any cancer treatment. The rearrangement joins TRBV7-3 to TRBJ1-1; 7 nucleotides agree with TRBD1. The CDR3 region has the DNA TGTGCCAGCAGTTACTACGGGCAGGGGGTCACTGAAGCTTTCTTT. It specifies CASSYYGQGVTEAFF.